Below, 28 T cell receptor beta chains from the same sample are listed, as sequenced in a study of blood T cell repertoires in COVID-19. This table comes from immunoSEQ multiplex PCR, and its TCRdb copy is limited to in-frame clones, with some not included. The sample has some 74,000 clones, 80% to 90% seen once. Specimen: peripheral blood. The receptors derive from a woman older than 75 with active or convalescent COVID-19.

As DNA, the CDR3 is TGCGCCAGCAGCCAAGATAGGGGGCAGTGGGGCTACGAGCAGTACTTC. Its protein is CASSQDRGQWGYEQYF. The V and J genes are TRBV4-3 and TRBJ2-7; 7 bases align to TRBD1. The CDR3 sequence is 16 residues long. Germline assignment: CDR1 LGHNA and CDR2 YSLEER. Germline trimming cut 0 bases from V and 3 bases from J; bases unmatched to any gene: 8.

The CDR3 DNA is TGTGCCAGCAGTGAAGAAGCGGGCTACTCCTACGAGCAGTACTTC. Its protein product is CASSEEAGYSYEQYF. The chain combines TRBV2 with TRBJ2-7; D is perhaps TRBD2 (6 bases). This CDR3 contains 15 residues. With 1 base removed from V and 0 bases from J, the gap between germline ends came to 10 bases. From germline, CDR1 is SNHLY and CDR2 FYNNEI.

This clone came up a few times. The chain uses TRBV19 and TRBJ1-1; TRBD1 matches 8 bases. CDR1 LNHDA and CDR2 SQIVND come from the germline V gene (reference sequence). Trimming cost V 3 bases and J 2 bases; bases outside gene matches: 11. CDR3 length: 17 amino acids. The DNA of the CDR3 is TGTGCCAGTAGTATTGGTCAGGGGGCAAGCGGAAACACTGAAGCTTTCTTT. It translates to CASSIGQGASGNTEAFF.

The V and J genes are TRBV19 and TRBJ2-4, with 7 bases fitting TRBD2. Germline CDR1 LNHDA, CDR2 SQIVND (reference sequence). The CDR3 spans 15 residues. V gave up 3 bases and J gave up 8 bases; unmatched junction bases: 10. CDR3 nucleotides: TGTGCCAGTAGTATTAACGGGCTAGCGGTTCACATTCAGTACTTC. Translated: CASSINGLAVHIQYF.

The chain joins TRBV19 to TRBJ1-4; D remains ambiguous. The CDR3 is 14 residues long. The V end was cut by 5 bases, the J end by 0 bases, with 7 bases between. The germline gives CDR1 LNHDA, CDR2 SQIVND (reference sequence). The CDR3 reads CASSDYATNEKLFF. The CDR3, as DNA: TGTGCCAGTAGTGACTATGCAACTAATGAAAAACTGTTTTTT.

V usage is TRBV6-1 and J usage is TRBJ2-3; TRBD2 matches at 11 bases. With 3 bases clipped from V and 7 bases from J, the junction kept 6 bases outside the gene matches. Germline V gene data show CDR1 as MNHNS and CDR2 as SASEGT. The CDR3 length is 15 residues. The CDR3 loop is CASSEVAGGINTQYF. The DNA for the CDR3 is TGTGCCAGCAGTGAGGTAGCGGGGGGGATAAATACGCAGTATTTT.

This clone was observed a single time. The rearrangement uses TRBV10-3 and TRBJ1-4, with a weak D call TRBD1 (6 bases). Trimming stripped 10 bases from V and 3 bases from J, with 15 bases between. From germline, CDR1 is ENHRY and CDR2 SYGVKD. CDR3 length: 14 amino acids. Written as DNA, the CDR3 is TGTGCCACCCGACAGGCTGCGGCTAATGAAAAACTGTTTTTT. This encodes CATRQAAANEKLFF.

The chain recombines TRBV19 with TRBJ2-2; 14 bases match TRBD2. Germline lookup yields CDR1 LNHDA and CDR2 SQIVND (reference sequence). With V trimmed by 8 bases and J by 0 bases, 5 bases remained unmatched. This CDR3 has 17 amino acids. Written as DNA, the CDR3 is TGTGCCAGTGGAGGACTAGCGGGAGGTTCGAACACCGGGGAGCTGTTTTTT. It codes for CASGGLAGGSNTGELFF.

The gene calls are TRBV9 and TRBJ1-2; 8 bases match TRBD1. Germline lookup yields CDR1 SGDLS and CDR2 YYNGEE. V lost 4 bases and J lost 6; bases outside the gene matches: 23. This CDR3 is 19 amino acids long. CDR3 loop: CASSPRARDRQQSRDGYTF. CDR3 DNA: TGTGCCAGCAGCCCGAGGGCCAGGGACAGGCAGCAATCCAGGGATGGCTACACCTTC. Full variable domain (outside the CDR3, taken from reference TRBV9 and TRBJ1-2): DSGVTQTPKHLITATGQRVTLRCSPRSGDLSVYWYQQSLDQGLQFLIQYYNGEERAKGNILERFSAQQFPDLHSELNLSSLELGDSALYFCASSPRARDRQQSRDGYTFGSGTRLTVV.

The chain employs TRBV3-1 (or the pseudogene TRBV3-2) and TRBJ1-4, with TRBD1 matching over 9 bases. Germline lookup yields CDR1 LGHDT and CDR2 YNNKEL (reference sequence). After removal of 4 bases from V and 8 bases from J, the junction contained 17 bases not matched to a gene. This CDR3 is 18 amino acids long. CDR3 in amino acids: CASSLGRTGVSLVEKLFF. CDR3 nucleotide sequence: TGTGCCAGCAGCCTGGGGCGGACAGGGGTTTCCCTTGTCGAAAAACTGTTTTTT.

This chain links TRBV5-4 with TRBJ2-6, with TRBD2 matching 12 bases. CDR1 and CDR2 (germline): SGHNT, YYREEE (reference sequence). The CDR3 contains 18 residues. After removal of 4 bases from V and 0 bases from J, the junction contained 5 bases not matched to a gene. In DNA, the CDR3 is TGTGCCAGCAGCCGACTAGCGGGAGCCCTCTCTGGGGCCAACGTCCTGACTTTC. Translated, it gives CASSRLAGALSGANVLTF.

In its sample, this clone was seen once. This sequence joins TRBV6-6 and TRBJ1-2; D might be TRBD1 (6 bases). Trimming removed 0 bases from V and 4 bases from J, with 12 bases in between. The CDR3 sequence is 15 residues long. The germline CDR1 and CDR2 sequences are MNHNY and SVGAGI (reference sequence). The CDR3 protein is CASSYSRGEGYGYTF. The DNA of the CDR3 is TGTGCCAGCAGTTACTCGAGGGGGGAGGGCTATGGCTACACCTTC.

This chain connects TRBV7-2 to TRBJ2-5, with 10 bases identical to TRBD2. The CDR3 totals 16 residues. The J segment lost 4 bases and the V segment lost 1 base, leaving 6 bases of the junction unmatched. Looked up from germline, CDR1 is SGHTA and CDR2 is FQGNSA. CDR3 in DNA: TGTGCCAGCAGCTTAGGGCCGGGACTAGCGAGAGAGACCCAGTACTTC. Translating it yields CASSLGPGLARETQYF.

This clone was observed once. The J gene is TRBJ1-6, the V gene TRBV27; 9 bases map to TRBD1. CDR1 and CDR2 from the germline V gene are MNHEY and SMNVEV (reference sequence). With 8 bases clipped from V and 3 bases from J, the junction kept 11 bases outside the gene matches. The CDR3 contains 17 residues. The CDR3 DNA follows: TGTGCCAGCCGCTCCTTCAAGACAGGGGGCTATAATTCACCCCTCCACTTT. Translated: CASRSFKTGGYNSPLHF.

This chain links TRBV19 with TRBJ1-5; D remains ambiguous. Germline V gene data show CDR1 as LNHDA and CDR2 as SQIVND (reference sequence). The CDR3 runs to 18 residues. Deletions cut 0 bases from V and 0 bases from J, with 15 bases between. The CDR3, as DNA: TGTGCCAGTAGTATAGATCGTGGGAGAATAAGTAGCAATCAGCCCCAGCATTTT. It yields the protein CASSIDRGRISSNQPQHF.

This clone has a handful of counts. V usage is TRBV27 and J usage is TRBJ1-2; D not resolved. The CDR3 contains 15 residues. Germline V gene lookup returns CDR1 MNHEY and CDR2 SMNVEV (reference sequence). V lost 5 bases and J lost 3, with 16 bases in between. As DNA, the CDR3 is TGTGCCAGCAGTGAAAACCTCCCAGGCTACTATGGCTACACCTTC. Translated: CASSENLPGYYGYTF.

The sample holds a few counts of this clone. CDR3 bases: TGTGCCAGCAGTTCGAGGTTCACAGATACGCAGTATTTT. It codes for CASSSRFTDTQYF. The chain is built from TRBV27 and TRBJ2-3; D is undetermined. The V gene lost 4 bases and the J gene lost 2 bases, with 7 bases spanning the gap. The V gene's germline CDR1 is MNHEY and CDR2 SMNVEV (reference sequence). This CDR3 has 13 amino acids.

This chain links TRBV24-1 with TRBJ2-1; tentative D call: TRBD1 (5 bases). Germline V gene lookup returns CDR1 KGHDR and CDR2 SFDVKD. The CDR3 covers 13 residues. With 10 bases removed from V and 8 bases from J, the gap between germline ends came to 17 bases. The CDR3 region has the DNA TGTGCCACAAACACCTACCCAGGGCATGAGCAGTTCTTC. Residues: CATNTYPGHEQFF.

CDR3 in DNA: TGTGCCAGCTACAGGGACCCCGGGGAGCTGTTTTTT. This encodes CASYRDPGELFF. The V gene is TRBV2, the J gene TRBJ2-2; weak D call: TRBD1 (6 bases). Germline CDR1 reads SNHLY; CDR2 reads FYNNEI. Trimming took 8 bases from V and 6 from J, leaving 10 bases between them. CDR3 size: 12 residues.

This chain joins TRBV20-1 and TRBJ1-4; 8 bases are a match to TRBD1. V trimming: 5 bases; J trimming: 5 bases; junction bases outside the gene matches: 4. CDR3 length: 13 amino acids. Germline-derived CDR1 and CDR2 are DFQATT and SNEGSKA (reference sequence). This CDR3 reads CSARDRGNEKLFF. CDR3 nucleotides: TGCAGTGCTCGTGACAGGGGAAATGAAAAACTGTTTTTT.

Only one count was recorded for this clone. The chain carries TRBV5-4 and TRBJ2-5; the D is unclear. V was clipped by 0 bases and J by 1 base, with 10 bases between them. Germline lookup yields CDR1 SGHNT and CDR2 YYREEE (reference sequence). The CDR3 totals 15 residues. The CDR3 DNA follows: TGTGCCAGCAGCTTGGACTCGGGTGTCCAAGAGACCCAGTACTTC. Encoded protein: CASSLDSGVQETQYF.

The chain carries TRBV7-2 and TRBJ1-2, with D perhaps TRBD1 (6 bases). Per germline, CDR1 SGHTA and CDR2 FQGNSA. CDR3 length: 14 residues. Trimming left V 3 bases short and J 4 bases short, with 12 bases between. In nucleotides, the CDR3 is TGTGCCAGCAGCTTCGGCCAGGGGCTCTATGGCTACACCTTC. Translated, it gives CASSFGQGLYGYTF.

This chain links TRBV2 with TRBJ2-7, with TRBD1 matching 7 bases. V lost 5 bases, J lost 4 bases, and 11 bases stayed unmatched. The CDR3 runs to 15 residues. Germline CDR1 and CDR2: SNHLY and FYNNEI. As DNA, the CDR3 is TGTGCCAGCAGTCGACAGGGTGGAGGTGTGTACGAGCAGTACTTC. Its protein product is CASSRQGGGVYEQYF.

The chain couples TRBV4-1 to TRBJ2-7, with TRBD1 matching over 7 bases. Per germline, CDR1 MGHRA and CDR2 YSYEKL. V shed 0 bases and J 3 bases; nucleotides not matched to a gene: 8. This CDR3 has 16 amino acids. The CDR3 region is CASSQDQGTVIYEQYF. The CDR3 DNA follows: TGCGCCAGCAGCCAAGATCAGGGGACAGTGATCTACGAGCAGTACTTC.

The chain has TRBV24-1 and TRBJ1-5; possible D gene TRBD1, 5 bases. Germline CDR1 reads KGHDR; CDR2 reads SFDVKD. V lost 4 bases to trimming and J lost 1 base, with 16 bases between them. This CDR3 has 17 amino acids. CDR3 DNA: TGTGCCACCAGTGAGGGTGGGGGGAGTTACAGCAATCAGCCCCAGCATTTT. This gives the protein CATSEGGGSYSNQPQHF.

The rearrangement joins TRBV28 to TRBJ1-1; D not resolved. Germline CDR1 and CDR2: MDHEN and SYDVKM. CDR3 size: 11 residues. The V end lost 6 bases, the J end lost 8 bases, and 10 bases lay between the germline ends. CDR3 amino acids: CASRRDLEAFF. As DNA, the CDR3 is TGTGCCAGCAGGAGGGATTTGGAAGCTTTCTTT. Variable domain in full (rest from reference TRBV28 and TRBJ1-1): DVKVTQSSRYLVKRTGEKVFLECVQDMDHENMFWYRQDPGLGLRLIYFSYDVKMKEKGDIPEGYSVSREKKERFSLILESASTNQTSMYLCASRRDLEAFFGQGTRLTVV.

V gene TRBV6-5 combines with J gene TRBJ2-1, with D tentatively TRBD1 (5 bases). The CDR3 spans 16 residues. Germline V lookup: CDR1 MNHEY, CDR2 SVGAGI. V shed 0 bases and J shed 4 bases, with 13 bases lying between them. As DNA, the CDR3 is TGTGCCAGCAGTTACTCTTCAGGGAAATTTTACAATGAGCAGTTCTTC. Residues: CASSYSSGKFYNEQFF.

The V gene is TRBV6-5, the J gene TRBJ2-2, with TRBD2 matching over 8 bases. The germline V gene encodes CDR1 MNHEY and CDR2 SVGAGI. The CDR3 sequence is 14 residues long. V lost 8 bases and J lost 5; bases outside the gene matches: 7. DNA of the CDR3: TGTGCCAGCTTCGCCGGGACTAGGACCGGGGAGCTGTTTTTT. Protein sequence: CASFAGTRTGELFF.